This is a list of T cell receptor beta chains from one sample in a study of cytomegalovirus exposure and HLA in healthy donors. Sequencing was performed with immunoSEQ multiplex PCR; in TCRdb, only in-frame clones are kept and a portion is missing. The profile shows 120,000 or so clones, around nine tenths of them singletons. The source material was PBMCs. Receptors were obtained from a woman younger than 35 in good health and CMV-seronegative. Both conserved end residues are part of each CDR3. A D gene is named only where the DNA matches it firmly. The listing skips clone size in some rows; elsewhere it reads once, few, many or a size class.

TRBD1,few,TRBJ2-1,TRBV7-6,TGTGCCAGCAGGGACAGGGACCGGTTCTTC,CASRDRDRFF
-,-,TRBJ1-1,TRBV4-2,TGTGCCAGCAGCCAAGGGCGGGGCAGGCGGACTGAAGCTTTCTTT,CASSQGRGRRTEAFF
TRBD1,-,TRBJ1-1,TRBV25-1,TGTGCCAGCAGTGATAGGACAGGCCCGATGTCTGAAGCTTTCTTT,CASSDRTGPMSEAFF
-,-,TRBJ2-1,TRBV21-1,TGTGCCAGCAGCAAAACCCTAAGACTAGCGGGGGACAATGAGCAGTTCTTC,CASSKTLRLAGDNEQFF
TRBD2,-,TRBJ2-3,TRBV12-5,TGTGCTAGTGGCAGCGGACTAGCGGGAGGAGGGACGCAGTATTTT,CASGSGLAGGGTQYF
TRBD2,-,TRBJ2-3,TRBV9,TGTGCCAGCAGCGTTGAACTAGCGTCAGACACAGATACGCAGTATTTT,CASSVELASDTDTQYF
-,few,TRBJ2-2,TRBV6-4,TGTGCCAGCAGTGACGGGCAGGGCACCGGGGAGCTGTTTTTT,CASSDGQGTGELFF
TRBD2,-,TRBJ2-1,TRBV11-2,TGTGCCAGCAGCTTAAGAAGGCCGCTAGCGGGCACCTACAATGAGCAGTTCTTC,CASSLRRPLAGTYNEQFF
TRBD1,-,TRBJ1-1,TRBV19,TGTGCCAGTAAAAACAGGGGCCGGGGGAACACTGAAGCTTTCTTT,CASKNRGRGNTEAFF
TRBD2,-,TRBJ2-3,TRBV4-2,TGTGCCAGCAGCCAAGATTTCCCTAGCGGGACCAGCACAGATACGCAGTATTTT,CASSQDFPSGTSTDTQYF
TRBD1,few,TRBJ2-3,TRBV6-4,TGTGCCAGCAGCGATACAAGTTCAGGGGGCGGCACAGATACGCAGTATTTT,CASSDTSSGGGTDTQYF
TRBD1,once,TRBJ1-2,TRBV2,TGTGCCAGCAGTTTTGACATCAGGGGGCTCTATGGCTACACCTTC,CASSFDIRGLYGYTF
TRBD2,-,TRBJ2-7,TRBV28,TGTGCCAGCAGTTTGTCGCTAGCGGAACTAACCTACGAGCAGTACTTC,CASSLSLAELTYEQYF
-,-,TRBJ1-2,TRBV12-2,TGTGCAAGTCGCTTCGGGACAGGGGTTGTCTATGGCTACACCTTC,CASRFGTGVVYGYTF
TRBD2,-,TRBJ2-7,TRBV6-5,TGTGCCAGCAGTTACTCGGGGACTAGCGGATACGAGCAGTACTTC,CASSYSGTSGYEQYF
TRBD1,-,TRBJ2-7,TRBV19,TGTGCCAGTAGTATACCCGGGACAGCGTCCTACGAGCAGTACTTC,CASSIPGTASYEQYF
TRBD2,-,TRBJ2-7,TRBV18,TGTGCCAGCTCACCGGGGCTAGCGGGGTCCTACGAGCAGTACTTC,CASSPGLAGSYEQYF
TRBD1,-,TRBJ2-1,TRBV9,TGTGCCAGCAGCTCCACAGGGGTAGACAATGAGCAGTTCTTC,CASSSTGVDNEQFF
TRBD1,-,TRBJ2-7,TRBV7-9,TGTGCCAGCAGCTCGTGGGACAGAGAGGGAATCGAGCAGTACTTC,CASSSWDREGIEQYF
-,-,TRBJ2-1,TRBV7-8,TGTGCCAGCAGCTTAGGAGAGAATGAGCAGTTCTTC,CASSLGENEQFF
-,-,TRBJ1-1,TRBV28,TGTGCCAGCAGCACCCCCCCCGCGAGGACTGAAGCTTTCTTT,CASSTPPARTEAFF
TRBD1,once,TRBJ1-2,TRBV7-9,TGTGCCAGCAGAGAGAACACAGGGGCTGCAGGAGGCTACACCTTC,CASRENTGAAGGYTF
TRBD1,-,TRBJ1-2,TRBV10-3,TGTGCCATCACCGGGACAGGGGGAGATGGCTACACCTTC,CAITGTGGDGYTF
-,-,TRBJ1-3,TRBV7-9,TGTGCCAGCACCAAGGACAGTTCTGGAAACACCATATATTTT,CASTKDSSGNTIYF
TRBD1,once,TRBJ2-1,TRBV5-8,TGTGCCAGCAGCTACCGGGACAGTTACAATGAGCAGTTCTTC,CASSYRDSYNEQFF
TRBD1,-,TRBJ2-3,TRBV5-4,TGTGCCAGCAGCCCGGGGACAGGGTGGTCAAATACGCAGTATTTT,CASSPGTGWSNTQYF
TRBD1,-,TRBJ1-2,TRBV6-1,TGTGCCAGCAGTAGGCAGGGGGCTGGAGGCTACACCTTC,CASSRQGAGGYTF
TRBD1,-,TRBJ2-7,TRBV27,TGTGCCAGCAGTCCCAAAAGGACAGGGGCCTACGAGCAGTACTTC,CASSPKRTGAYEQYF
-,-,TRBJ1-2,TRBV5-1,TGCGCCAGCACTGGGGCTTCGAACTATGGCTACACCTTC,CASTGASNYGYTF
-,-,TRBJ2-1,TRBV7-2,TGTGCCAGTAGTCCGATGAGTAATGAGCAGTTCTTC,CASSPMSNEQFF
TRBD2,-,TRBJ2-3,TRBV5-1,TGCGCCAGCAGCTTGGTGGTAGCGGGGGGCACAGATACGCAGTATTTT,CASSLVVAGGTDTQYF
-,once,TRBJ2-2,TRBV2,TGTGCCAGCAAAGCATCGAACACCGGGGAGCTGTTTTTT,CASKASNTGELFF
TRBD2,once,TRBJ2-1,TRBV7-8,TGTGCCAGCAGCCTACTCGGACTAGCGGGGGACAATGAGCAGTTCTTC,CASSLLGLAGDNEQFF
TRBD1,-,TRBJ1-5,TRBV19,TGTGCCAGTAGTAGGACAGGCGATCAGCCCCAGCATTTT,CASSRTGDQPQHF
-,once,TRBJ2-4,TRBV5-1,TGCGCCAGCAGCTCTGCGGGGGCCCCGGCCAAAAACATTCAGTACTTC,CASSSAGAPAKNIQYF
-,-,TRBJ2-3,TRBV9,TGTGCCAGCAGCGTAGATGGGGCCACAGATACGCAGTATTTT,CASSVDGATDTQYF
-,-,TRBJ2-5,TRBV5-4,TGTGCCAGCAGTTTGAGGGACTACCAAGAGACCCAGTACTTC,CASSLRDYQETQYF
TRBD2,-,TRBJ2-7,TRBV5-8,TGTGCCAGCAGCTCCGGGACTATATCTGTCGAGCAGTACTTC,CASSSGTISVEQYF
-,-,TRBJ1-5,TRBV15,TGTGCCACCAGCAAAAATTTCGGGGGAAGCAATCAGCCCCAGCATTTT,CATSKNFGGSNQPQHF
-,-,TRBJ2-5,TRBV11-2,TGTGCCAGCAGCTTAGTTGGCTCTAGGCAAGAGACCCAGTACTTC,CASSLVGSRQETQYF
TRBD2,-,TRBJ2-5,TRBV27,TGTGCCAGCAGTTCCCGGGTAGCGGGAGGAATTGATGGTCCGGAGACCCAGTACTTC,CASSSRVAGGIDGPETQYF
-,-,TRBJ1-3,TRBV18,TGTGCCAGCTCACTGGGGACATCCTCTAGTGGAAACACCATATATTTT,CASSLGTSSSGNTIYF
-,once,TRBJ2-7,TRBV27,TGTGCCAGCAGTTCGGACGGGAGCTCCTACGAGCAGTACTTC,CASSSDGSSYEQYF
-,-,TRBJ1-5,TRBV7-9,TGTGCCAGCAGCATGTTGGGCAGGGATGGAGATCAGCCCCAGCATTTT,CASSMLGRDGDQPQHF